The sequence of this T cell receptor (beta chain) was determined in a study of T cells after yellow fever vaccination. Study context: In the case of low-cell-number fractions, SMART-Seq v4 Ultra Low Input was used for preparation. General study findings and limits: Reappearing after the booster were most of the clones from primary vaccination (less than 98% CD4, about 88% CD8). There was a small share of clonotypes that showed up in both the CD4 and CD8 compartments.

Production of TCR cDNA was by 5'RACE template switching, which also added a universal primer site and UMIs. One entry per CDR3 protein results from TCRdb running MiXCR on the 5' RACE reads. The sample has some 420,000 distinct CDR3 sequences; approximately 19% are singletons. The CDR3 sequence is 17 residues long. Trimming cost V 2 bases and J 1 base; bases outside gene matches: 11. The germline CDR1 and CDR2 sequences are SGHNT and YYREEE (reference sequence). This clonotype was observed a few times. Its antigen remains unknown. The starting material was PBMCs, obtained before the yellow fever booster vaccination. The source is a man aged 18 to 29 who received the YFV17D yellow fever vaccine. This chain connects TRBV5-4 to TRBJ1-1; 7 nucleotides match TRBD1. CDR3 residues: CASSFPTPDRKNTEAFF. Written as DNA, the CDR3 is TGTGCCAGCAGCTTTCCTACCCCGGACAGGAAGAACACTGAAGCTTTCTTT.